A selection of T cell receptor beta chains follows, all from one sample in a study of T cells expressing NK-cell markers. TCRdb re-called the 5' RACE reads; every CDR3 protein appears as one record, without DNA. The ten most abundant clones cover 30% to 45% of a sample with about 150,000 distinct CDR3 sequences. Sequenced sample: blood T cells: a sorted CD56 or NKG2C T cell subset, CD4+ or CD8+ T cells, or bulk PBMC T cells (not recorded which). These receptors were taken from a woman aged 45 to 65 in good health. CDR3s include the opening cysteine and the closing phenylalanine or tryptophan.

CDR3: CASSLRPGYSNQPQHF
J: TRBJ1-5
V: TRBV27

CDR3: CASSPEGGEGTEAFF
J: TRBJ1-1
V: TRBV4-1

CDR3: CSVRISGANVLTF
J: TRBJ2-6
V: TRBV29-1

CDR3: CASSADRITEKLFF
J: TRBJ1-4
V: TRBV2

CDR3: CASSYGQGDTIYF
J: TRBJ1-3
V: TRBV12-3/TRBV12-4

CDR3: CASRAIAGEVSYNEQFF
J: TRBJ2-1
V: TRBV2

CDR3: CSVDGNREWAEAFF
J: TRBJ1-1
V: TRBV29-1

CDR3: CASSLFGDQPQHF
J: TRBJ1-5
V: TRBV5-1

CDR3: CAKSRNSGRYEQYF
J: TRBJ2-7
V: TRBV2

CDR3: CASSLANRGTEAFF
J: TRBJ1-1
V: TRBV7-9

CDR3: CASSLSRGEPQHF
J: TRBJ1-5
V: TRBV7-3

CDR3: CASSLAGGLGNEQFF
J: TRBJ2-1
V: TRBV5-5

CDR3: CASSFGGGPTDTQYF
J: TRBJ2-3
V: TRBV7-9

CDR3: CASSPRGGPNTGELFF
J: TRBJ2-2
V: TRBV7-2

CDR3: CASSVVLGDTQYF
J: TRBJ2-3
V: TRBV9

CDR3: CASKTGEDQPQHF
J: TRBJ1-5
V: TRBV27

CDR3: CATSDRVDSEAFF
J: TRBJ1-1
V: TRBV24-1

CDR3: CAISERQGAQNEQFF
J: TRBJ2-1
V: TRBV10-3

CDR3: CAINPREGQDEQFF
J: TRBJ2-1
V: TRBV10-3

CDR3: CASSLYQETQYF
J: TRBJ2-5
V: TRBV18

CDR3: CASSLKGSGNTIYF
J: TRBJ1-3
V: TRBV5-8

CDR3: CASSEGQGNQPQHF
J: TRBJ1-5
V: TRBV2

CDR3: CSARRLVSSSDTQYF
J: TRBJ2-3
V: TRBV20-1

CDR3: CASSQDRGKETQYF
J: TRBJ2-5
V: TRBV4-1

CDR3: CSVGEPGVGETQYF
J: TRBJ2-5
V: TRBV29-1

CDR3: CASSFWLAGGLFKETQYF
J: TRBJ2-5
V: TRBV12-3/TRBV12-4

CDR3: CASSPQRTTGELFF
J: TRBJ2-2
V: TRBV6-2/TRBV6-3

CDR3: CASSYGRIGPSGGYTF
J: TRBJ1-2
V: TRBV6-5

CDR3: CASSEFESSSYNEQFF
J: TRBJ2-1
V: TRBV10-2

CDR3: CASRRSTDTQYF
J: TRBJ2-3
V: TRBV5-1

CDR3: CSALAGGPPYEQYF
J: TRBJ2-7
V: TRBV29-1

CDR3: CASSSEHGEQFF
J: TRBJ2-1
V: TRBV7-9

CDR3: CASSQVGELRDTQYF
J: TRBJ2-3
V: TRBV3-1

CDR3: CASSEGLAAPTGELFF
J: TRBJ2-2
V: TRBV7-9

CDR3: CATSPRGANYGYTF
J: TRBJ1-2
V: TRBV15

CDR3: CASSLSRNGDNEQFF
J: TRBJ2-1
V: TRBV2

CDR3: CASSQDQREGHYNEQFF
J: TRBJ2-1
V: TRBV4-1

CDR3: CASSLSGGAFGEQFF
J: TRBJ2-1
V: TRBV27

CDR3: CASSYGTNTGELFF
J: TRBJ2-2
V: TRBV27

CDR3: CASSDPGQTYEQYF
J: TRBJ2-7
V: TRBV2

CDR3: CASSPWGAMGETQYF
J: TRBJ2-5
V: TRBV5-1

CDR3: CASSPQGPWGSGANVLTF
J: TRBJ2-6
V: TRBV3-1

CDR3: CASRGDRGLETEAFF
J: TRBJ1-1
V: TRBV2

CDR3: CASSLGPGLAPFDEQFF
J: TRBJ2-1
V: TRBV5-1

CDR3: CAISEERVRLAAKQWGYEQYF
J: TRBJ2-7
V: TRBV10-3

CDR3: CATSDTFQGHSYNEQFF
J: TRBJ2-1
V: TRBV24-1

CDR3: CASSQPSDMNTEAFF
J: TRBJ1-1
V: TRBV12-3/TRBV12-4

CDR3: CASSTKHTDLSYEQYF
J: TRBJ2-7
V: TRBV11-2

CDR3: CASSPTTYNEQFF
J: TRBJ2-1
V: TRBV27

CDR3: CSGGTGQEQYF
J: TRBJ2-7
V: TRBV29-1

CDR3: CASSPGLAGETQYF
J: TRBJ2-5
V: TRBV7-9

CDR3: CASSKGLRTDTQYF
J: TRBJ2-3
V: TRBV6-5

CDR3: CASSSSQRHETQYF
J: TRBJ2-5
V: TRBV12-3/TRBV12-4

CDR3: CASRNPPTKLGTGELFF
J: TRBJ2-2
V: TRBV6-6

CDR3: CASSLVMRSEQYF
J: TRBJ2-7
V: TRBV28